Below are 16 T cell receptor beta chains sequenced from a single sample in a study of CD8+ T cells in alopecia areata. Extracted from the samples, RNA was reverse transcribed into cDNA to serve as the sequencing template. The protocol was immunoSEQ multiplex PCR, while the TCRdb copy is restricted to in-frame clones and leaves out a portion. The data show fewer than 250,000 clones, approximately 52% seen once. The material sequenced was CD4+ T cells sorted from blood, taken at week 0. These receptors all stem from a human donor with alopecia areata.

A remark on this clone: Other DNA sequences in this sample translate to the same CDR3. The chain joins TRBV29-1 to TRBJ2-4; D perhaps matches TRBD1 (6 bases). The V end was cut by 4 bases, the J end by 2 bases, with 18 bases between. This CDR3 has 16 residues. Per germline, CDR1 SQVTM and CDR2 ANQGSEA. As DNA, the CDR3 is TGCAGCGTTGCCCCGGGGCAGGGGCTTCCCAAAAACATTCAGTACTTC. Its protein is CSVAPGQGLPKNIQYF.

The table lists this clone with a count of one. The rearrangement links TRBV30 to TRBJ2-1; TRBD1 might be the D (6 bases). The CDR3 is made up of 12 amino acids. CDR1 is GTSNPN, CDR2 SVGIG, per germline (reference sequence). Trimming cost V 5 bases and J 7 bases, with 12 bases left between them. This chain's CDR3 is CAWSGGKNEQFF. The CDR3 DNA sequence: TGTGCCTGGTCTGGGGGCAAAAATGAGCAGTTCTTC.

The chain combines TRBV9 with TRBJ2-7; D assignment may be TRBD1 or TRBD2 (5 bases each). Trimming stripped 4 bases from V and 1 base from J, with 15 bases between. Looked up from germline, CDR1 is SGDLS and CDR2 is YYNGEE. The CDR3 runs to 15 residues. CDR3 in DNA: TGTGCCAGCAGCAACTCCGGGACCGCTTCCTACGAGCAGTACTTC. Amino acids: CASSNSGTASYEQYF.

The chain uses TRBV29-1 and TRBJ2-7; D perhaps matches TRBD2 (6 bases). CDR3 size: 14 residues. Trimming took off 4 bases at V and 4 bases at J, with 17 bases between the two ends. In germline, CDR1 is SQVTM, CDR2 ANQGSEA. The CDR3, as DNA: TGCAGCGTTGGGAGGGGTACGGGAGCGTACGAGCAGTACTTC. Protein product: CSVGRGTGAYEQYF.

The J gene is TRBJ1-5, the V gene TRBV9; 9 bases map to TRBD1. The CDR3 consists of 15 residues. Trimming took 4 bases from V and 3 from J; bases not matched to a gene: 5. Looked up from germline, CDR1 is SGDLS and CDR2 is YYNGEE. This CDR3 is CASSHGTGTNQPQHF. In DNA form, the CDR3 reads TGTGCCAGCAGCCACGGGACAGGGACCAATCAGCCCCAGCATTTT.

Details on this clone: Within the sample, other DNA sequences also encode this same CDR3. This sequence joins TRBV30 and TRBJ1-1; 7 bases agree with TRBD1. Trimming cost V 0 bases and J 1 base; bases outside gene matches: 5. In germline, CDR1 is GTSNPN, CDR2 SVGIG (reference sequence). This CDR3 contains 15 residues. The CDR3 DNA is TGTGCCTGGAGTGTCAGGGGGAGGAAGAACACTGAAGCTTTCTTT. It codes for CAWSVRGRKNTEAFF.

This clone was detected a few times. This chain joins TRBV5-1 and TRBJ2-5; D unclear. CDR1 and CDR2 (germline): SGHRS, YFSETQ. This CDR3 spans 11 amino acids. V shed 1 base and J shed 5 bases, with 3 bases lying between them. The CDR3 DNA reads TGCGCCAGCAGCTTGCTCGAGACCCAGTACTTC. The encoded protein is CASSLLETQYF.

The chain uses TRBV4-1 and TRBJ2-3, with 14 bases fitting TRBD2. Losses at the gene ends were 4 bases for V and 0 bases for J; bases not matched to a gene: 15. The germline V gene encodes CDR1 MGHRA and CDR2 YSYEKL. The CDR3 sequence is 21 residues long. The DNA for the CDR3 is TGCGCCAGCAGCCGAAAGGGACTAGCGGGAGATTTTCCCGCTAGCACAGATACGCAGTATTTT. It yields the protein CASSRKGLAGDFPASTDTQYF.

In this sample, this clone turned up many times. The chain uses TRBV5-4 and TRBJ2-7; 10 positions match TRBD1. Germline CDR1 SGHNT, CDR2 YYREEE (reference sequence). V was clipped by 0 bases and J by 3 bases; unmatched bases: 3. This CDR3 has 15 residues. CDR3 sequence (DNA): TGTGCCAGCAGCTTGGGGGGACAGGGGCTCTACGAGCAGTACTTC. Its translation: CASSLGGQGLYEQYF.

The chain couples TRBV2 to TRBJ2-7, with 7 bases that match TRBD1. Germline lookup yields CDR1 SNHLY and CDR2 FYNNEI. J gave up 6 bases and V 7 bases, and 9 bases lay outside the gene matches. The CDR3 has 13 residues. The DNA for the CDR3 is TGTGCCAGCAAAGGACAGGTTCAGGCCGAGCAGTACTTC. Residues: CASKGQVQAEQYF.

This clone occurred a few times. DNA for the CDR3: TGTGCCAGTAGTATTAGGACAGGGGTGGTGGGTGAGCAGTTCTTC. It encodes CASSIRTGVVGEQFF. The J gene is TRBJ2-1, the V gene TRBV19; 9 nucleotides align to TRBD1. After removal of 3 bases from V and 9 bases from J, the junction contained 9 bases not matched to a gene. This CDR3 contains 15 residues. CDR1 LNHDA and CDR2 SQIVND come from the germline V gene (reference sequence). Complete variable domain (other parts from reference TRBV19 and TRBJ2-1): DGGITQSPKYLFRKEGQNVTLSCEQNLNHDAMYWYRQDPGQGLRLIYYSQIVNDFQKGDIAEGYSVSREKKESFPLTVTSAQKNPTAFYLCASSIRTGVVGEQFFGPGTRLTVL.

The gene calls are TRBV6-5 and TRBJ1-6, with D perhaps TRBD1 (6 bases). V lost 0 bases, J lost 9 bases, and 12 bases lay in between. This CDR3 has 15 amino acids. Germline V lookup: CDR1 MNHEY, CDR2 SVGAGI. CDR3 protein: CASSYSWQGSSPLHF. The CDR3 DNA is TGTGCCAGCAGTTACTCGTGGCAGGGGAGTTCACCCCTCCACTTT.

This clone was seen once. The rearrangement uses TRBV10-1 and TRBJ2-7; TRBD2 might be the D (6 bases). V lost 5 bases and J lost 4, with 9 bases in between. Germline CDR1 reads WNHNN; CDR2 reads SYGVQD (reference sequence). The CDR3 spans 12 residues. CDR3 loop: CASSSGGYEQYF. CDR3 bases: TGCGCCAGCAGTTCCGGAGGGTACGAGCAGTACTTC.

This chain joins TRBV30 and TRBJ2-5; 7 nucleotides align to TRBD2. This CDR3 has 14 amino acids. CDR1 is GTSNPN and CDR2 is SVGIG in the germline V gene (reference sequence). V gave up 0 bases and J gave up 5 bases; unmatched junction bases: 6. The CDR3: CAWSVGGSRETQYF. As DNA, the CDR3 is TGTGCCTGGAGTGTTGGCGGGAGCAGGGAGACCCAGTACTTC.

This clone has only a few counts. The same CDR3 also results from other DNA sequences found in this sample. Here the CDR3 DNA reads TGTGCCAGTAGTCGCGACAGCTATGGCTACACCTTC. Residues: CASSRDSYGYTF. The chain combines TRBV19 with TRBJ1-2; D perhaps matches TRBD1 (5 bases). CDR1 and CDR2 from the germline V gene are LNHDA and SQIVND (reference sequence). This CDR3 is built from 12 residues. V was trimmed by 5 bases and J by 4 bases, leaving 8 bases between them.

The CDR3 region is CAGEGAAQETQYF. In nucleotides, the CDR3 is TGTGCCGGGGAGGGGGCAGCACAAGAGACCCAGTACTTC. The chain links TRBV30 to TRBJ2-5; D may correspond to TRBD1 or TRBD2 (7 bases each). The germline gives CDR1 GTSNPN, CDR2 SVGIG (reference sequence). The germline V and J ends were trimmed by 8 bases and 2 bases, with 15 bases remaining between them. CDR3 length: 13 residues.